The 28 T cell receptor beta chains below all came from one sample that was sequenced in a study of blood T cells in healthy people across ages. Combining a sample-barcoded 5' primer with a J-beta primer mix, a second PCR ran for 7 to 11 cycles. TCRdb independently ran MiXCR on the 5' RACE reads; one entry per CDR3 protein. Of about a million distinct CDR3 sequences in the sample, roughly 43% were seen once. Specimen: blood. The receptors were sampled from a man aged 25-40 years in good health.

The chain links TRBV6-2 or TRBV6-3 to TRBJ2-2; no firm D call. V was clipped by 2 bases and J by 2 bases, with 9 bases between them. Per the germline V gene, CDR1 is MNHEY and CDR2 is SVGEGT. The CDR3 has 15 amino acids. The CDR3 DNA sequence: TGTGCCAGCAGTTACGCTGGCAGCAACACCGGGGAGCTGTTTTTT. Amino acid sequence: CASSYAGSNTGELFF.

The rearrangement uses TRBV7-2 and TRBJ2-7, with a possible D match to TRBD1 (6 bases). This CDR3 comprises 12 residues. Germline V gene sequence: CDR1 SGHTA, CDR2 FQGNSA. Trimming removed 2 bases from V and 9 bases from J, with 11 bases in between. In DNA form, the CDR3 reads TGTGCCAGCAGCTTAATTGGGGGCGCGCAGTACTTC. Translating gives CASSLIGGAQYF.

V and J are TRBV4-2 and TRBJ1-5, with a weak D call TRBD1 (5 bases). V lost 0 bases and J lost 2, with 14 bases in between. This CDR3 is 17 amino acids long. Germline lookup yields CDR1 LGHNA and CDR2 YNFKEQ. The CDR3 DNA is TGTGCCAGCAGCCAAGACGGGGCGGGCATAGGCAATCAGCCCCAGCATTTT. It encodes CASSQDGAGIGNQPQHF.

Only a few counts were recorded for this clonotype. The chain uses TRBV6-2 or TRBV6-3 and TRBJ1-4; D call uncertain. V lost 7 bases and J lost 6, with 9 bases in between. CDR1 is MNHEY, CDR2 SVGEGT, per germline. This CDR3 contains 12 residues. The CDR3: CASILLYEKLFF. CDR3 in DNA: TGTGCCAGCATCTTACTCTATGAAAAACTGTTTTTT.

The chain is built from TRBV6-2 or TRBV6-3 and TRBJ2-5, with 12 bases fitting TRBD2. The J call may be in error: the DNA end matches TRBJ2-7 better. This CDR3 region has 15 residues. Germline CDR1 reads MNHEY; CDR2 reads SVGEGT. The CDR3 DNA sequence: TGTGCCAGCAGTTACTCGACTAGCGGGGGCCACGAGCAGTACTTC. This encodes CASSYSTSGGHEQYF.

This clonotype was picked up one time. CDR3 bases: TGTGCCAGCACACACCGACTCTCCCGCCCGGGGGAACGCACAGATACGCAGTATTTT. It encodes CASTHRLSRPGERTDTQYF. The chain has TRBV28 and TRBJ2-3; perhaps TRBD2 as D (6 bases). The CDR3 runs to 19 residues. V dropped 7 bases and J dropped 1 base, with 27 bases sitting between them. From germline, CDR1 is MDHEN and CDR2 SYDVKM.

The chain links TRBV6-1 to TRBJ2-7; 8 nucleotides align to TRBD1. The J segment lost 4 bases and the V segment lost 2 bases, leaving 7 bases of the junction unmatched. CDR1 is MNHNS and CDR2 is SASEGT in the germline V gene. The CDR3 has 15 residues. This CDR3 is CASSELRQGKYEQYF. The DNA of the CDR3 is TGTGCCAGCAGTGAACTGAGACAGGGGAAGTACGAGCAGTACTTC.

The chain links TRBV4-1 to TRBJ2-7, with 7 bases fitting TRBD1. The CDR3 runs 16 residues. CDR1 is MGHRA and CDR2 is YSYEKL in the germline V gene. J lost 2 bases, V lost 0 bases, and 7 bases had no gene match. The DNA for the CDR3 is TGCGCCAGCAGCCAAGATTCCCAGGGGGTAACCTACGAGCAGTACTTC. Its protein is CASSQDSQGVTYEQYF.

This chain connects TRBV27 to TRBJ2-4; D may be TRBD1 (6 bases). The DNA end is more similar to TRBJ2-5, so the J call may be wrong. The length of the CDR3 is 14 residues. Germline V gene lookup returns CDR1 MNHEY and CDR2 SMNVEV (reference sequence). CDR3 sequence: CASSQGDRIETQYF. In nucleotides, the CDR3 is TGTGCCAGCAGTCAAGGAGACAGGATCGAGACCCAGTACTTC.

Worth noting for this clonotype: One end of the junction does not line up with germline, which may come from a read error. The chain joins TRBV9 to TRBJ2-7; TRBD1 might be the D (5 bases). This CDR3 is 13 amino acids long. Germline lookup yields CDR1 SGDLS and CDR2 YYNGEE. CDR3: CASSVGTGYERYF. CDR3 DNA: TGTGCCAGCAGCGTAGGTACAGGCTACGAGCGGTACTTC.

The V gene is TRBV13, the J gene TRBJ2-5; no reliable D call. There are 13 residues in the CDR3. From germline, CDR1 is PRHDT and CDR2 FYEKMQ (reference sequence). V shed 5 bases and J shed 5 bases, with 12 bases lying between them. The CDR3 here is CASSRTPLETQYF. Here the CDR3 DNA reads TGTGCCAGCAGCCGAACCCCCCTGGAGACCCAGTACTTC.

This clonotype was counted a few times. This chain connects TRBV10-3 to TRBJ2-7, with a weak D call TRBD1 (6 bases). Germline V gene data show CDR1 as ENHRY and CDR2 as SYGVKD. Trimming removed 4 bases at V and 5 bases at J, with 15 bases between. This CDR3 region has 14 residues. CDR3 protein: CAISVGGIKNEQYF. As DNA, the CDR3 is TGTGCCATCAGTGTAGGGGGAATTAAGAACGAGCAGTACTTC.

This sequence joins TRBV28 and TRBJ2-5, with TRBD1 as a possible D gene (5 bases). Germline lookup yields CDR1 MDHEN and CDR2 SYDVKM. The CDR3 length is 13 residues. V was clipped by 6 bases and J by 11 bases, with 19 bases between them. The CDR3 DNA follows: TGTGCCAGCAGCTTACAGGCTTACAATGAGCAGTACTTC. It encodes CASSLQAYNEQYF.

V is TRBV4-2 and J is TRBJ2-1; 9 bases fit TRBD1. The CDR3 has 13 residues. J gave up 8 bases and V 1 base, and 0 bases lay outside the gene matches. The V gene's germline CDR1 is LGHNA and CDR2 YNFKEQ. As DNA, the CDR3 is TGTGCCAGCAGCCAAGGGACAGGGGATGAGCAGTTCTTC. Translating it yields CASSQGTGDEQFF.

This chain connects TRBV10-3 to TRBJ2-7; tentatively, D is TRBD1 (5 bases). The CDR3 runs to 11 residues. V lost 8 bases and J 2 bases, leaving 7 bases between the germline ends. The germline V gene encodes CDR1 ENHRY and CDR2 SYGVKD. CDR3 sequence: CAIQDTYEQYF. The CDR3 coding sequence is TGTGCCATCCAGGACACCTACGAGCAGTACTTC.

This clonotype has a handful of counts. The chain recombines TRBV7-8 with TRBJ2-7; D is uncertain. Germline values: CDR1 SGHVS, CDR2 FQNEAQ. This CDR3 is built from 14 residues. V dropped 1 base and J dropped 3 bases, with 10 bases sitting between them. CDR3 region: CASSLGPENYEQYF. CDR3 sequence (DNA): TGTGCCAGCAGCTTAGGGCCAGAGAACTACGAGCAGTACTTC.

V usage is TRBV6-6 and J usage is TRBJ2-7, with TRBD2 matching 13 bases. The CDR3 is made up of 16 amino acids. Germline V gene data show CDR1 as MNHNY and CDR2 as SVGAGI (reference sequence). V shed 5 bases and J 2 bases; nucleotides not matched to a gene: 6. This chain's CDR3 is CASSLPGTSGTYEQYF. The CDR3 nucleotides are TGTGCCAGCAGTCTCCCCGGGACTAGCGGGACCTACGAGCAGTACTTC.

V is TRBV30 and J is TRBJ1-5; D perhaps matches TRBD1 (6 bases). This CDR3 has 15 residues. The germline V and J ends were trimmed by 2 bases and 5 bases, with 16 bases remaining between them. Per germline, CDR1 GTSNPN and CDR2 SVGIG (reference sequence). CDR3 region: CAWSPLRGADQPQHF. The CDR3 nucleotides read TGTGCCTGGAGTCCCCTTCGGGGGGCGGATCAGCCCCAGCATTTT.

The rearrangement joins TRBV20-1 to TRBJ1-5; D unclear. From germline, CDR1 is DFQATT and CDR2 SNEGSKA (reference sequence). The V end lost 6 bases, the J end lost 5 bases, and 23 bases lay between the germline ends. This CDR3 has 16 amino acids. CDR3 residues: CSALPGGSGRDQPQHF. CDR3 nucleotide sequence: TGCAGTGCACTACCGGGAGGGAGCGGAAGGGATCAGCCCCAGCATTTT.

This rearrangement joins TRBV4-2 to TRBJ1-2; perhaps TRBD1 as D (5 bases). Germline V gene lookup returns CDR1 LGHNA and CDR2 YNFKEQ. There are 14 residues in the CDR3. The ends were cut back, 1 base at V and 6 bases at J, with 12 bases in the middle. The CDR3 nucleotides read TGTGCCAGCAGCCAAGGGGACTGGCGGCATGGCTACACCTTC. This encodes CASSQGDWRHGYTF.

In this sample, this clonotype turned up a few times. V is TRBV7-8 and J is TRBJ2-1; TRBD2 might be the D (6 bases). The CDR3 has 15 residues. V lost 5 bases and J lost 4, with 15 bases in between. Per germline, CDR1 SGHVS and CDR2 FQNEAQ. The chain's CDR3 is CASSRGREKYNEQFF. CDR3 in DNA: TGTGCCAGCAGCCGCGGACGGGAGAAATACAATGAGCAGTTCTTC.

Concerning this clonotype itself: At one of its ends the junction is not consistent with the germline gene, which may arise from a read error. The gene calls are TRBV6-1 and TRBJ2-5; D not certain. Germline CDR1 reads MNHNS; CDR2 reads SASEGT. CDR3 length: 14 amino acids. CDR3 loop: CTSRSYRAEETQYF. CDR3 nucleotides: TGTACCAGCAGATCCTACCGGGCCGAAGAGACCCAGTACTTC.

This clonotype was observed a few times. V gene TRBV7-8 combines with J gene TRBJ1-5; D is ambiguous. Trimming cost V 5 bases and J 8 bases, with 13 bases left between them. The CDR3 spans 13 residues. Germline V lookup: CDR1 SGHVS, CDR2 FQNEAQ. The CDR3 coding sequence is TGTGCCAGCAGCCACGCTCACCGGGAGCCCCAGCATTTT. Its translation: CASSHAHREPQHF.

This clonotype was observed a few times. This chain joins TRBV4-1 and TRBJ1-1, with D unresolved. Trimming left V 3 bases short and J 10 bases short, with 15 bases between. The CDR3 is 13 amino acids. Germline values: CDR1 MGHRA, CDR2 YSYEKL. This CDR3 reads CASSHYSPPGAFF. The CDR3 DNA reads as TGCGCCAGCAGCCATTACAGCCCCCCTGGAGCTTTCTTT.

The V call is TRBV6-1, the J call TRBJ2-7; D gene ambiguous. Germline CDR1 reads MNHNS; CDR2 reads SASEGT. V shed 0 bases and J shed 1 base, with 7 bases lying between them. The CDR3 is made up of 14 amino acids. The CDR3 spells CASSEAAASYEQYF. As DNA, the CDR3 is TGTGCCAGCAGTGAAGCTGCAGCTTCCTACGAGCAGTACTTC.

This clonotype appeared a single time. V and J are TRBV24-1 and TRBJ2-2, with TRBD1 identical over 8 bases. The CDR3 contains 18 residues. Germline lookup yields CDR1 KGHDR and CDR2 SFDVKD. The J segment lost 4 bases and the V segment lost 4 bases, leaving 13 bases of the junction unmatched. CDR3 in DNA: TGTGCCACCAGTGACCAACCGACAGGGGTGGCCTCCACCGGGGAGCTGTTTTTT. Translating it yields CATSDQPTGVASTGELFF.

The chain joins TRBV4-3 to TRBJ1-4; D is ambiguous. The CDR3 spans 15 residues. Germline CDR1 is LGHNA and CDR2 is YSLEER. V lost 0 bases to trimming and J lost 10 bases, with 15 bases between them. The CDR3: CASSQDKRGMAKLFF. Written as DNA, the CDR3 is TGCGCCAGCAGCCAAGATAAACGTGGGATGGCAAAACTGTTTTTT.

V gene TRBV6-5 combines with J gene TRBJ2-1, with 7 bases that match TRBD2. CDR1 is MNHEY, CDR2 SVGAGI, per germline. Germline trimming cut 5 bases from V and 0 bases from J; bases unmatched to any gene: 4. There are 15 residues in the CDR3. CDR3 loop: CASSSGVNSYNEQFF. The CDR3 DNA is TGTGCCAGCAGTAGCGGGGTCAACTCCTACAATGAGCAGTTCTTC.